Following are 22 T cell receptor beta chains from one sample sequenced in a study of OX40 agonist ivuxolimab in advanced cancers. The method was immunoSEQ multiplex PCR; TCRdb's version includes in-frame clones alone and lacks a portion of them. The sample records over 70,000 clones, 65% to 90% being singletons. Sequencing was performed on CD4+ or CD8+ T cells sorted from blood, taken in a trial of the OX40 agonist ivuxolimab. Every receptor here comes from an adult with an advanced solid tumor such as melanoma, head and neck, liver or kidney cancer.

This clone has only one observation. V and J are TRBV5-1 and TRBJ2-7, with D perhaps assigned TRBD1 or TRBD2 (5 bases each). CDR1 and CDR2 from the germline V gene are SGHRS and YFSETQ. The CDR3 extends over 14 amino acids. The ends were cut back, 4 bases at V and 2 bases at J, with 13 bases in the middle. In DNA, the CDR3 is TGCGCCAGCAGCCGGGACCGTGGAACCTACGAGCAGTACTTC. This encodes CASSRDRGTYEQYF.

This clone turned up a few times. This chain connects TRBV7-2 to TRBJ1-6; the match to TRBD1 covers 7 bases. Germline values: CDR1 SGHTA, CDR2 FQGNSA. Trimming cost V 5 bases and J 7 bases; bases outside gene matches: 14. This CDR3 comprises 17 residues. CDR3 amino acids: CASSIQAMRTGNSPLHF. CDR3 coding DNA: TGTGCCAGCAGCATACAAGCCATGCGGACAGGAAATTCACCCCTCCACTTT.

The chain has TRBV7-3 and TRBJ2-2; the match to TRBD1 covers 7 bases. CDR3 length equals 14 residues. Losses at the gene ends were 5 bases for V and 3 bases for J; bases not matched to a gene: 3. The V gene's germline CDR1 is SGHTA and CDR2 FQGTGA. CDR3: CASSLQGHTGELFF. As DNA, the CDR3 is TGTGCCAGCAGCCTACAGGGGCACACCGGGGAGCTGTTTTTT. Complete variable domain (other parts from reference TRBV7-3 and TRBJ2-2): GAGVSQTPSNKVTEKGKYVELRCDPISGHTALYWYRQSLGQGPEFLIYFQGTGAADDSGLPNDRFFAVRPEGSVSTLKIQRTERGDSAVYLCASSLQGHTGELFFGEGSRLTVL.

This clone showed up just once. V gene TRBV11-2 combines with J gene TRBJ2-5, with 7 bases lining up with TRBD1. Germline assignment: CDR1 SGHAT and CDR2 FQNNGV. The CDR3 is 14 residues long. Trimming at V came to 5 bases and at J to 2 bases, leaving 5 bases not matched to a gene. CDR3 coding DNA: TGTGCCAGCAGCCCCACAGGGGCACAAGAGACCCAGTACTTC. It codes for CASSPTGAQETQYF.

The V and J genes are TRBV6-5 and TRBJ1-2; D is perhaps TRBD1 (5 bases). The CDR3 loop spans 15 amino acids. CDR1 is MNHEY and CDR2 is SVGAGI in the germline V gene. Trimming shortened V by 5 bases and J by 2 bases, and 15 bases separated the two germline ends. This chain's CDR3 is CASSQPVGPNYGYTF. The CDR3 DNA follows: TGTGCCAGCAGTCAGCCAGTGGGGCCAAACTATGGCTACACCTTC.

The chain has TRBV28 and TRBJ1-2; 7 bases line up with TRBD1. The CDR3 spans 15 residues. Per the germline V gene, CDR1 is MDHEN and CDR2 is SYDVKM. With V trimmed by 6 bases and J by 1 base, 8 bases remained unmatched. CDR3 loop: CASRPTQGVNYGYTF. Written as DNA, the CDR3 is TGTGCCAGCAGACCCACGCAGGGGGTTAACTATGGCTACACCTTC.

This chain joins TRBV27 and TRBJ2-2; possibly TRBD2 for D (6 bases). The CDR3 extends over 14 amino acids. V was shortened by 3 bases and J by 1 base, with 6 bases between the two germline ends. Germline lookup yields CDR1 MNHEY and CDR2 SMNVEV (reference sequence). CDR3: CASSFSGNTGELFF. CDR3 nucleotide sequence: TGTGCCAGCAGTTTTAGCGGGAACACCGGGGAGCTGTTTTTT.

This rearrangement joins TRBV4-3 to TRBJ1-1, with a possible D match to TRBD1 (5 bases). Germline V gene lookup returns CDR1 LGHNA and CDR2 YSLEER. This CDR3 region has 13 residues. The ends were cut back, 6 bases at V and 2 bases at J, with 10 bases in the middle. The CDR3 spells CASSQGFNTEAFF. Written as DNA, the CDR3 is TGCGCCAGCAGTCAGGGATTCAACACTGAAGCTTTCTTT.

This clone was detected a few times. The chain links TRBV6-5 to TRBJ1-2; 7 positions agree with TRBD1. The CDR3 has 13 amino acids. Germline loops: CDR1 MNHEY, CDR2 SVGAGI. The trim removed 6 bases at V and 1 base at J, leaving 2 bases unmatched. CDR3 DNA: TGTGCCAGCAGGCCAGGGGGTAACTATGGCTACACCTTC. This encodes CASRPGGNYGYTF.

The V gene is TRBV19, the J gene TRBJ1-2, with a tentative D call TRBD1 (5 bases). V lost 6 bases, J lost 4 bases, and 12 bases lay in between. The CDR3 covers 13 residues. CDR1 LNHDA and CDR2 SQIVND come from the germline V gene (reference sequence). The DNA for the CDR3 is TGTGCCAGTAGGAACCGGGACGGCTATGGCTACACCTTC. It yields the protein CASRNRDGYGYTF. The variable domain in full, with the rest retrieved from reference TRBV19 and TRBJ1-2, is DGGITQSPKYLFRKEGQNVTLSCEQNLNHDAMYWYRQDPGQGLRLIYYSQIVNDFQKGDIAEGYSVSREKKESFPLTVTSAQKNPTAFYLCASRNRDGYGYTFGSGTRLTVV.

The chain is built from TRBV30 and TRBJ2-1; 9 bases fit TRBD1. With 1 base clipped from V and 4 bases from J, the junction kept 5 bases outside the gene matches. CDR3 length equals 15 residues. CDR1 is GTSNPN, CDR2 SVGIG, per germline (reference sequence). In DNA form, the CDR3 reads TGTGCCTGGAGTGGAGACAGGGGGGTATACAATGAGCAGTTCTTC. Translating it yields CAWSGDRGVYNEQFF.

This chain uses TRBV20-1 with TRBJ1-1; D gene ambiguous. The V end was cut by 2 bases, the J end by 3 bases, with 4 bases between. CDR1 and CDR2 (germline): DFQATT, SNEGSKA (reference sequence). CDR3 size: 11 residues. The CDR3, as DNA: TGCAGTGCTAGACAGGACACTGAAGCTTTCTTT. Its protein product is CSARQDTEAFF.

The CDR3 spells CASSGAGNQPQHF. The CDR3 nucleotides are TGTGCCAGCAGCGGGGCTGGCAATCAGCCCCAGCATTTT. This chain joins TRBV7-3 and TRBJ1-5; tentatively, D is TRBD1 (5 bases). CDR3 size: 13 residues. Trimming cost V 5 bases and J 2 bases, with 7 bases left between them. CDR1 SGHTA and CDR2 FQGTGA come from the germline V gene.

The rearrangement uses TRBV7-2 and TRBJ2-5; 8 bases fit TRBD1. The V segment lost 5 bases and the J segment 1 base; nucleotides outside the gene matches: 18. Germline V gene data show CDR1 as SGHTA and CDR2 as FQGNSA. CDR3 size: 19 residues. CDR3 DNA sequence: TGTGCCAGCAGCGGATACGGACAGGGTGTTGGACATGCCCAAGAGACCCAGTACTTC. Its protein is CASSGYGQGVGHAQETQYF.

This chain links TRBV4-1 with TRBJ2-5, with 9 bases that match TRBD2. Trimming at V came to 8 bases and at J to 4 bases, leaving 5 bases not matched to a gene. Germline CDR1 is MGHRA and CDR2 is YSYEKL. The CDR3 runs to 13 residues. The CDR3: CASGLAGPETQYF. CDR3 nucleotide sequence: TGCGCCAGCGGTCTAGCGGGGCCAGAGACCCAGTACTTC.

The chain combines TRBV5-4 with TRBJ1-4; weak D call: TRBD1 (5 bases). The CDR3 runs to 15 residues. V gave up 2 bases and J gave up 3 bases, with 11 bases separating them. Germline V gene sequence: CDR1 SGHNT, CDR2 YYREEE (reference sequence). The CDR3: CASSLKTASNEKLFF. Written as DNA, the CDR3 is TGTGCCAGCAGCTTAAAGACAGCTTCTAATGAAAAACTGTTTTTT.

The J gene is TRBJ2-5, the V gene TRBV5-1; tentative D call: TRBD1 (5 bases). V shed 0 bases and J shed 1 base, with 13 bases lying between them. The CDR3 length is 16 residues. Germline V gene data show CDR1 as SGHRS and CDR2 as YFSETQ. This CDR3 is CASSLAAGIGQETQYF. CDR3 bases: TGCGCCAGCAGCTTGGCGGCAGGGATAGGCCAAGAGACCCAGTACTTC.

The chain links TRBV28 to TRBJ1-2, with 7 positions matching TRBD1. The CDR3 has 16 amino acids. CDR1 MDHEN and CDR2 SYDVKM come from the germline V gene. J gave up 4 bases and V 4 bases, and 12 bases lay outside the gene matches. CDR3 region: CASSWERDRATYGYTF. The CDR3 DNA sequence: TGTGCCAGCAGTTGGGAACGCGACAGGGCGACCTATGGCTACACCTTC.

The chain recombines TRBV7-3 with TRBJ1-1, with 9 bases fitting TRBD1. The germline CDR1 and CDR2 sequences are SGHTA and FQGTGA. The CDR3 runs 16 residues. The trim removed 5 bases at V and 1 base at J, leaving 8 bases unmatched. The CDR3 DNA sequence: TGTGCCAGCAGCCCCGGACTGGGACAGGGGAACACTGAAGCTTTCTTT. Its protein is CASSPGLGQGNTEAFF.

The chain has TRBV28 and TRBJ1-2; D not certain. The CDR3 is 14 amino acids. Between the trimmed V and J ends, which lost 3 bases and 8 bases, there was a span of 16 bases. Germline V gene lookup returns CDR1 MDHEN and CDR2 SYDVKM. The CDR3 coding sequence is TGTGCCAGCAGTTTTAACGGGTTAGACGAGGGCTACACCTTC. It specifies CASSFNGLDEGYTF.

This chain uses TRBV6-1 with TRBJ1-2, with D unresolved. The CDR3 is made up of 14 amino acids. The V gene lost 4 bases and the J gene lost 5 bases, with 14 bases spanning the gap. Germline-derived CDR1 and CDR2 are MNHNS and SASEGT. CDR3 in amino acids: CASSGDNSVYGYTF. In DNA form, the CDR3 reads TGTGCCAGCAGTGGGGATAACAGTGTTTATGGCTACACCTTC.

The chain has TRBV5-1 and TRBJ1-4, with D possibly TRBD1 on 6 matching bases. Trimming took off 4 bases at V and 0 bases at J, with 13 bases between the two ends. The germline gives CDR1 SGHRS, CDR2 YFSETQ. This CDR3 is 16 amino acids long. The CDR3 is CASSRDTVATNEKLFF. As DNA, the CDR3 is TGCGCCAGCAGCCGGGACACAGTCGCAACTAATGAAAAACTGTTTTTT.